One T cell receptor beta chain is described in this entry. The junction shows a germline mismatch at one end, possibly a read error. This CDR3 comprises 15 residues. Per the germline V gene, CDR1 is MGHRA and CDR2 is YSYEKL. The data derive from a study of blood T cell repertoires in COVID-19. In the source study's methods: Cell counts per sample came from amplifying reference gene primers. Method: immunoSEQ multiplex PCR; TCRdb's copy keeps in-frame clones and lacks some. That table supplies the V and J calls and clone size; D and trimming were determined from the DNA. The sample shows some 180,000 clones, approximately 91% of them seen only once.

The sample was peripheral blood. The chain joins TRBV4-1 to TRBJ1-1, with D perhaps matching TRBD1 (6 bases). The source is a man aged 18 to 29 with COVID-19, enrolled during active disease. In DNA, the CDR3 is TGCGCCAGCAGCCAAGATCGGCAGGGGAACGCTGAAGCTTTCTTT. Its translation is CASSQDRQGNAEAFF.